The 26 T cell receptor beta chains below all came from one sample that was sequenced in a study of cytomegalovirus exposure and HLA in healthy donors. PCR employed 60 Vbeta and 13 Jbeta primers. Using immunoSEQ multiplex PCR, the repertoire was profiled, and TCRdb retains in-frame clones only, with some absent. The sample shows around 200,000 clones, roughly 80% of them seen only once. The sequenced sample consisted of PBMCs. These TCRs come from a man aged 35-49 years in good health and CMV-seropositive.

This chain connects TRBV19 to TRBJ1-1; 11 bases map to TRBD1. The germline V gene has CDR1 LNHDA and CDR2 SQIVND (reference sequence). V was clipped by 1 base and J by 7 bases; unmatched bases: 2. CDR3 length equals 14 residues. The CDR3 DNA sequence: TGTGCCAGTAGTATAGGAGGGACAGGGGGTGAAGCTTTCTTT. Amino acids: CASSIGGTGGEAFF.

The chain has TRBV2 and TRBJ1-4, with D possibly being TRBD1 (6 bases). V lost 6 bases to trimming and J lost 6 bases, with 17 bases between them. CDR3 length equals 15 residues. Germline CDR1 SNHLY, CDR2 FYNNEI. In nucleotides, the CDR3 is TGTGCCAGCAGGGAATCAGGGGATTACGATGAAAAACTGTTTTTT. This translates into CASRESGDYDEKLFF.

This chain joins TRBV6-5 and TRBJ2-4; TRBD2 aligns across 7 bases. The junction had 4 bases not matched to a gene; V was cut back by 3 bases and J by 5 bases. Germline loops: CDR1 MNHEY, CDR2 SVGAGI. The CDR3 consists of 14 residues. The CDR3 spells CASSYGLGQNIQYF. The CDR3 region has the DNA TGTGCCAGCAGTTATGGACTAGGACAAAACATTCAGTACTTC.

This clone has just a few counts. The V call is TRBV5-6, the J call TRBJ1-1; possible D gene TRBD1, 5 bases. The CDR3 is 14 amino acids. V shed 2 bases and J shed 5 bases, with 13 bases lying between them. Germline V gene lookup returns CDR1 SGHDT and CDR2 YYEEEE. In DNA, the CDR3 is TGTGCCAGCAGCTTCCGGGCAGGGATGACTGAAGCTTTCTTT. This sequence encodes CASSFRAGMTEAFF.

The V and J genes are TRBV19 and TRBJ1-1; D not resolved. With 8 bases removed from V and 1 base from J, the gap between germline ends came to 11 bases. Germline V CDR1 and CDR2: LNHDA, SQIVND (reference sequence). CDR3 length: 13 residues. The chain's CDR3 is CASGRTKNTEAFF. CDR3 coding DNA: TGTGCCAGTGGTCGGACTAAGAACACTGAAGCTTTCTTT.

This chain connects TRBV27 to TRBJ2-4; possible D gene TRBD1, 5 bases. The CDR3 runs to 15 residues. Germline CDR1 is MNHEY and CDR2 is SMNVEV (reference sequence). Trimming left V 6 bases short and J 14 bases short, with 26 bases between. Written as DNA, the CDR3 is TGTGCCAGCAGCTACCGACAGAGCGTGTCTTATGTCGAGTACTTC. Amino acid sequence: CASSYRQSVSYVEYF.

The V call is TRBV4-1, the J call TRBJ2-5; D perhaps matches TRBD2 (6 bases). Trimming stripped 0 bases from V and 5 bases from J, with 13 bases between. Germline assignment: CDR1 MGHRA and CDR2 YSYEKL. The CDR3 spans 15 residues. The CDR3 is CASSQDEGRGETQYF. In DNA, the CDR3 is TGCGCCAGCAGCCAAGATGAGGGCCGGGGGGAGACCCAGTACTTC.

This chain joins TRBV6-5 and TRBJ1-1; 9 bases agree with TRBD1. This CDR3 comprises 14 residues. Unmatched junction bases numbered 8, after V lost 6 bases and J lost 6 bases. CDR1 MNHEY and CDR2 SVGAGI come from the germline V gene. Here the CDR3 reads CASRGGQGSAEAFF. DNA of the CDR3: TGTGCCAGCAGGGGAGGACAGGGGTCGGCTGAAGCTTTCTTT.

CDR3: CASSDFGLYEQYF. The CDR3 DNA reads as TGTGCCAGCAGTGATTTTGGACTTTACGAGCAGTACTTC. V usage is TRBV6-1 and J usage is TRBJ2-7; D is possibly TRBD2 (5 bases). Deletions cut 3 bases from V and 4 bases from J, with 10 bases between. Germline CDR1 MNHNS, CDR2 SASEGT. The CDR3 spans 13 residues.

This clone showed up just a few times. This chain uses TRBV23-1 with TRBJ2-7; possibly TRBD1 for D (6 bases). TRBV23-1 is designated an ORF whose function remains uncertain. The CDR3 spans 15 residues. With 2 bases removed from V and 4 bases from J, the gap between germline ends came to 15 bases. CDR3 nucleotides: TGCGCCAGCAGTCAAAGACGGGGCAGGGGATACGAGCAGTACGTC. Amino acid sequence: CASSQRRGRGYEQYV.

The genes are TRBV4-1 and TRBJ2-3; 7 nucleotides match TRBD2. Germline V CDR1 and CDR2: MGHRA, YSYEKL. The ends lost 0 bases at V and 0 bases at J; junction bases unmatched: 9. The CDR3 is 18 residues long. This CDR3 is CASSQEGPSGYSTDTQYF. Written as DNA, the CDR3 is TGCGCCAGCAGCCAAGAAGGTCCTAGCGGTTATAGCACAGATACGCAGTATTTT.

The chain couples TRBV27 to TRBJ1-5; TRBD1 matches 7 bases. Germline V gene lookup returns CDR1 MNHEY and CDR2 SMNVEV (reference sequence). V shed 6 bases and J 4 bases; nucleotides not matched to a gene: 6. CDR3 length: 14 amino acids. The CDR3 DNA is TGTGCCAGCAGCTCAGGGACAGCTAATCAGCCCCAGCATTTT. As protein: CASSSGTANQPQHF.

The chain employs TRBV29-1 and TRBJ1-1; 7 bases align to TRBD1. Per germline, CDR1 SQVTM and CDR2 ANQGSEA. The CDR3 loop spans 12 amino acids. V trimming: 6 bases; J trimming: 4 bases; junction bases outside the gene matches: 5. CDR3 region: CSVHRGSTEAFF. CDR3 sequence (DNA): TGCAGCGTACACAGGGGAAGCACTGAAGCTTTCTTT.

J is TRBJ1-1 and V is TRBV15; TRBD1 is a possible D gene (5 bases). The CDR3 is 17 residues long. Germline V lookup: CDR1 LNHNV, CDR2 YYDKDF (reference sequence). The ends were cut back, 1 base at V and 1 base at J, with 16 bases in the middle. CDR3 in amino acids: CATSRASGTRANTEAFF. For the CDR3, the DNA is TGTGCCACCAGCAGAGCGTCAGGGACTCGGGCGAACACTGAAGCTTTCTTT.

The V and J genes are TRBV27 and TRBJ2-7; tentative D call: TRBD1 (6 bases). Looked up from germline, CDR1 is MNHEY and CDR2 is SMNVEV (reference sequence). This CDR3 contains 15 residues. V lost 6 bases, J lost 6 bases, and 21 bases lay in between. As DNA, the CDR3 is TGTGCCAGCAGGCTAACTCGGACAGTTCGAGGCGAGCAGTACTTC. Translating gives CASRLTRTVRGEQYF.

This chain joins TRBV4-1 and TRBJ1-1; possibly TRBD1 for D (5 bases). The V end lost 1 base, the J end lost 6 bases, and 15 bases lay between the germline ends. The CDR3 consists of 15 residues. Germline V gives CDR1 MGHRA, CDR2 YSYEKL. CDR3 sequence: CASSQVSGDRAEAFF. CDR3 in DNA: TGCGCCAGCAGCCAAGTATCGGGGGATAGGGCTGAAGCTTTCTTT.

This chain joins TRBV7-8 and TRBJ1-2; TRBD1 matches at 10 bases. CDR1 is SGHVS and CDR2 is FQNEAQ in the germline V gene. The CDR3 contains 16 residues. The ends lost 0 bases at V and 4 bases at J; junction bases unmatched: 5. CDR3 sequence (DNA): TGTGCCAGCAGCTTAGCAGTGACAGGGGGCGGCTATGGCTACACCTTC. As protein: CASSLAVTGGGYGYTF.

The genes are TRBV6-5 and TRBJ2-5; weak D call: TRBD1 (6 bases). Trimming took off 5 bases at V and 5 bases at J, with 15 bases between the two ends. Germline-derived CDR1 and CDR2 are MNHEY and SVGAGI. The CDR3 contains 14 residues. The CDR3 loop is CASSQGQGLETQYF. The CDR3 nucleotides are TGTGCCAGCAGTCAGGGACAAGGGCTTGAGACCCAGTACTTC.

This clone was detected only once. The chain links TRBV30 to TRBJ2-5; 11 positions agree with TRBD1. Gene TRBJ2-7 matches the end of the DNA better, so the J call may be wrong. CDR1 is GTSNPN and CDR2 is SVGIG in the germline V gene (reference sequence). The CDR3 loop spans 15 amino acids. In nucleotides, the CDR3 is TGTGCCTGGAGACGACAGGACAGGGGGCTTTACGAGCAGTACTTC. It yields the protein CAWRRQDRGLYEQYF.

This chain uses TRBV7-2 with TRBJ1-2; possibly TRBD1 for D (6 bases). Germline CDR1 is SGHTA and CDR2 is FQGNSA. The CDR3 consists of 15 residues. V was cut by 6 bases and J by 2 bases, with 16 bases left in between. The CDR3 is CASRPPGTRNYGYTF. CDR3 nucleotides: TGTGCCAGCAGGCCACCTGGGACAAGGAACTATGGCTACACCTTC.

This chain joins TRBV30 and TRBJ2-7, with TRBD1 matching over 7 bases. Germline CDR1 reads GTSNPN; CDR2 reads SVGIG (reference sequence). The CDR3 sequence is 16 residues long. V shed 0 bases and J 1 base; nucleotides not matched to a gene: 9. CDR3 region: CAWSVGRTGRSYEQYF. As DNA, the CDR3 is TGTGCCTGGAGTGTAGGGCGGACAGGACGATCCTACGAGCAGTACTTC. Full variable domain (outside the CDR3, taken from reference TRBV30 and TRBJ2-7): SQTIHQWPATLVQPVGSPLSLECTVEGTSNPNLYWYRQAAGRGLQLLFYSVGIGQISSEVPQNLSASRPQDRQFILSSKKLLLSDSGFYLCAWSVGRTGRSYEQYFGPGTRLTVT.

The chain links TRBV4-1 to TRBJ2-7; a possible D gene is TRBD2 (6 bases). This CDR3 contains 15 residues. Germline loops: CDR1 MGHRA, CDR2 YSYEKL. V lost 1 base, J lost 7 bases, and 17 bases lay in between. The CDR3 sequence: CASSQGPGGVREQYF. The CDR3 coding sequence is TGCGCCAGCAGCCAAGGTCCCGGAGGGGTGAGAGAGCAGTACTTC.

The J gene is TRBJ2-2, the V gene TRBV2; the D is unclear. The V end lost 7 bases, the J end lost 1 base, and 16 bases lay between the germline ends. Looked up from germline, CDR1 is SNHLY and CDR2 is FYNNEI. The length of the CDR3 is 16 residues. The CDR3 coding sequence is TGTGCCAGCACCCCAGAGGTGAACCTGAACACCGGGGAGCTGTTTTTT. Translated, it gives CASTPEVNLNTGELFF.

The chain employs TRBV6-1 and TRBJ2-7, with D possibly being TRBD2 (6 bases). The CDR3 totals 15 residues. The V end was cut by 2 bases, the J end by 3 bases, with 14 bases between. Germline V CDR1 and CDR2: MNHNS, SASEGT. CDR3 bases: TGTGCCAGCAGTGAAATACCGGGAGAATACTACGAGCAGTACGTC. Encoded protein: CASSEIPGEYYEQYV.

The chain is built from TRBV5-1 and TRBJ2-1, with 11 bases identical to TRBD2. V trimming: 3 bases; J trimming: 3 bases; junction bases outside the gene matches: 5. There are 16 residues in the CDR3. Looked up from germline, CDR1 is SGHRS and CDR2 is YFSETQ. The CDR3 is CASSSSGTSGYNEQFF. CDR3 nucleotides: TGCGCCAGCAGCTCATCCGGGACTAGCGGCTACAATGAGCAGTTCTTC. The full variable domain, its missing parts supplied by reference TRBV5-1 and TRBJ2-1, is KAGVTQTPRYLIKTRGQQVTLSCSPISGHRSVSWYQQTPGQGLQFLFEYFSETQRNKGNFPGRFSGRQFSNSRSEMNVSTLELGDSALYLCASSSSGTSGYNEQFFGPGTRLTVL.

This clone was detected only a few times. The V call is TRBV7-3, the J call TRBJ2-1; D is ambiguous. This CDR3 is built from 12 residues. V was clipped by 2 bases and J by 9 bases, with 8 bases between them. From germline, CDR1 is SGHTA and CDR2 FQGTGA. The CDR3 spells CASSLPPGEQFF. In DNA form, the CDR3 reads TGTGCCAGCAGCTTACCTCCGGGTGAGCAGTTCTTC. The full variable domain, in which reference TRBV7-3 and TRBJ2-1 provide the parts outside the CDR3, is GAGVSQTPSNKVTEKGKYVELRCDPISGHTALYWYRQSLGQGPEFLIYFQGTGAADDSGLPNDRFFAVRPEGSVSTLKIQRTERGDSAVYLCASSLPPGEQFFGPGTRLTVL.